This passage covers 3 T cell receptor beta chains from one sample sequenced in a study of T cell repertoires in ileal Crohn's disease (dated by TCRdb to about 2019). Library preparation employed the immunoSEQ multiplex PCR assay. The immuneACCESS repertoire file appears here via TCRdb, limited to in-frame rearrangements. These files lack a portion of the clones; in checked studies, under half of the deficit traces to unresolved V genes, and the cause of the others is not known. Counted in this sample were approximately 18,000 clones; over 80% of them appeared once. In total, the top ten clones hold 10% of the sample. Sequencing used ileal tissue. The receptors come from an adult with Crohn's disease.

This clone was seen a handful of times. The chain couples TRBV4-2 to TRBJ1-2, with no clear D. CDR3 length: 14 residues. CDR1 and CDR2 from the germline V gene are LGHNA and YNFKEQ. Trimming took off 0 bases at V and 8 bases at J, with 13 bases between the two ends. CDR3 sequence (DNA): TGTGCCAGCAGCCAAGATAGGGAGGGCCAGGGCTACACCTTC. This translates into CASSQDREGQGYTF.

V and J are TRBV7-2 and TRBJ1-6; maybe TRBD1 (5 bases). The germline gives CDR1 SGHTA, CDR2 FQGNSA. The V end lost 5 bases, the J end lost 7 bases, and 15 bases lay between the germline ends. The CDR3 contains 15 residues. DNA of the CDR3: TGTGCCAGCAGCCCAGGGAGGGTTCACAATTCACCCCTCCACTTT. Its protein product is CASSPGRVHNSPLHF.

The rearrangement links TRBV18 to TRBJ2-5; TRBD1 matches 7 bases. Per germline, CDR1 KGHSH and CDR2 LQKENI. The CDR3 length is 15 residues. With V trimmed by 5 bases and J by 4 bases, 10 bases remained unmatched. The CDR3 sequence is CASSTRGKIGETQYF. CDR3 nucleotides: TGTGCCAGCTCAACCAGGGGGAAGATAGGAGAGACCCAGTACTTC.